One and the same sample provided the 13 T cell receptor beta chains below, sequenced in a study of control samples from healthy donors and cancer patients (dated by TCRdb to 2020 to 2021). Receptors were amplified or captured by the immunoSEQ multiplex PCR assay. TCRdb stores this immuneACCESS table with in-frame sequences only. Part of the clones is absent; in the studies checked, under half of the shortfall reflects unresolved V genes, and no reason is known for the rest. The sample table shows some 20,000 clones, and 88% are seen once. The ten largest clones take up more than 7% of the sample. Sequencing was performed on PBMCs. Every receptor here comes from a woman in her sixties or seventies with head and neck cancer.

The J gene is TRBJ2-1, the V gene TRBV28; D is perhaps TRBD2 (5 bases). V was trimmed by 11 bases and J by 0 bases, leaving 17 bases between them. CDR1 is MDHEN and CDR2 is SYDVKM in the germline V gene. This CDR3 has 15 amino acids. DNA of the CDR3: TGTGCCTCGCTCTCGGGGTCCGGCTCCTACAATGAGCAGTTCTTC. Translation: CASLSGSGSYNEQFF. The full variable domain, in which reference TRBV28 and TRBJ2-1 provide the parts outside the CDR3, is DVKVTQSSRYLVKRTGEKVFLECVQDMDHENMFWYRQDPGLGLRLIYFSYDVKMKEKGDIPEGYSVSREKKERFSLILESASTNQTSMYLCASLSGSGSYNEQFFGPGTRLTVL.

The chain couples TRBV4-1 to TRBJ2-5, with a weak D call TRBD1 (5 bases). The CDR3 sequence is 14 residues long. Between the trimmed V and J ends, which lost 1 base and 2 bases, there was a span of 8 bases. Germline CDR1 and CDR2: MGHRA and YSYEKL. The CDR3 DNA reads TGCGCCAGCAGCCAAGGGGGCAGGCAAGAGACCCAGTACTTC. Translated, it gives CASSQGGRQETQYF.

Here the CDR3 DNA reads TGTGCCAGCAGCCAAATAGGGGGCTTCAACTCCTACGAGCAGTACTTC. Its protein is CASSQIGGFNSYEQYF. The rearrangement links TRBV3-1 (or the pseudogene TRBV3-2) to TRBJ2-7, with 7 bases that match TRBD1. Germline trimming cut 2 bases from V and 0 bases from J; bases unmatched to any gene: 7. The CDR3 is 16 residues long. CDR1 is LGHDT and CDR2 is YNNKEL in the germline V gene (reference sequence).

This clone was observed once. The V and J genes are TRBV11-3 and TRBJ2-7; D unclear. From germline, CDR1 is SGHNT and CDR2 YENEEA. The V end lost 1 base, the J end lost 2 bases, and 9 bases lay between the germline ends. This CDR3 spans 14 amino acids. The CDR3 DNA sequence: TGTGCCAGCAGCTTAGGCCCGTATCCCTACGAGCAGTACTTC. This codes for CASSLGPYPYEQYF.

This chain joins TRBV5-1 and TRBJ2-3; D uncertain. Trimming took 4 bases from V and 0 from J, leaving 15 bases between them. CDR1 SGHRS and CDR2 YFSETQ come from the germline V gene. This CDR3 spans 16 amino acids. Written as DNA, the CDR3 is TGCGCCAGCAGCCCAGCTCCCATCCAAAGCACAGATACGCAGTATTTT. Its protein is CASSPAPIQSTDTQYF. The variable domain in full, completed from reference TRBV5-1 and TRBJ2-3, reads KAGVTQTPRYLIKTRGQQVTLSCSPISGHRSVSWYQQTPGQGLQFLFEYFSETQRNKGNFPGRFSGRQFSNSRSEMNVSTLELGDSALYLCASSPAPIQSTDTQYFGPGTRLTVL.

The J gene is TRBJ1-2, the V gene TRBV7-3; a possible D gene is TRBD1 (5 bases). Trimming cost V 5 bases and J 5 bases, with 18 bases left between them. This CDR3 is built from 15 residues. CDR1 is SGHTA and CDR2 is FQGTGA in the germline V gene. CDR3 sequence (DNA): TGTGCCAGCAGCCGGACACCCGGGACTCTATATGGCTACACCTTC. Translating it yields CASSRTPGTLYGYTF.

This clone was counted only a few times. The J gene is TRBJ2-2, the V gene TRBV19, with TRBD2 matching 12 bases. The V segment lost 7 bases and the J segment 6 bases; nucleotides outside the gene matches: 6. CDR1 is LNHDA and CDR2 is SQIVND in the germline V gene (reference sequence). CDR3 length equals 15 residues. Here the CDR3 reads CASKLTSGSPGELFF. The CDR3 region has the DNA TGTGCCAGTAAGCTGACTAGCGGGAGCCCCGGGGAGCTGTTTTTT.

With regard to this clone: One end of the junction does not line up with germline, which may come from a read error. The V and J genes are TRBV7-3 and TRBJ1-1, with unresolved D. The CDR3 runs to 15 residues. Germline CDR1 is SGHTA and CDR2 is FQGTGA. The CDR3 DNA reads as TGTGCCAGCAGCCTAACCCTTATCGGGAGCACTGAAGCTTTCTTT. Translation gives CASSLTLIGSTEAFF.

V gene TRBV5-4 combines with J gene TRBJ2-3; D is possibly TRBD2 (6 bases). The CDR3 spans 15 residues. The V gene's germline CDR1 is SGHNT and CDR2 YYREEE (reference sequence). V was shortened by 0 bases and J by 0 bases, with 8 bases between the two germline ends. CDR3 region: CASSLDGTSTDTQYF. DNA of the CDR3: TGTGCCAGCAGCTTGGACGGGACTAGCACAGATACGCAGTATTTT.

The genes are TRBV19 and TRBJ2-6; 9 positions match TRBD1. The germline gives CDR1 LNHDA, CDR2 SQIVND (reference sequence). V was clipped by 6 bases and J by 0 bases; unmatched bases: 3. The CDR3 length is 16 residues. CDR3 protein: CASSPTGGSGANVLTF. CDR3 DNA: TGTGCCAGTAGCCCGACAGGGGGCTCTGGGGCCAACGTCCTGACTTTC.

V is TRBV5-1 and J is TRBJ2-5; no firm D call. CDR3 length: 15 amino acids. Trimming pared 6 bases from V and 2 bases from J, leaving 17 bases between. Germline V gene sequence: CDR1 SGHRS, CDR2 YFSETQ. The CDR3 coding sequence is TGCGCCAGCACCCCAGCGAACCCAAGGCAAGAGACCCAGTACTTC. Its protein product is CASTPANPRQETQYF.

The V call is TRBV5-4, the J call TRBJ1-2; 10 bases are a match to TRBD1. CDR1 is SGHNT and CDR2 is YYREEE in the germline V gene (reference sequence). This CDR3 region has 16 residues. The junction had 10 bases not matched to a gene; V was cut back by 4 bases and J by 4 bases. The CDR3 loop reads CASSQGQGGAFYGYTF. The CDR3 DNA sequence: TGTGCCAGCAGCCAAGGACAGGGGGGAGCCTTCTATGGCTACACCTTC.

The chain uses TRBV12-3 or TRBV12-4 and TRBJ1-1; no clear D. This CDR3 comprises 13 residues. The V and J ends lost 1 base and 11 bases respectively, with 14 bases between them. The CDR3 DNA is TGTGCCAGCAGTTTAGGGGCTAGGACGGGGGCTTTCTTT. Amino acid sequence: CASSLGARTGAFF.